This is a list of T cell receptor beta chains from one sample in a study of T cell responses to AZD1222 COVID-19 vaccine. Repertoires were generated with immunoSEQ multiplex PCR, while TCRdb's copy carries only in-frame clones and drops some. The data contain roughly 150,000 clones, around nine tenths of them singletons. The sequences come from peripheral blood, collected on day 0 of AZD1222 vaccination. These TCRs come from an adult in good health. The CDR3 runs from the conserved cysteine through the conserved F or W. Each record gives: D gene, J gene, V gene, CDR3 protein. D genes are given only for firm matches.

NA,TRBJ1-2,TRBV5-1,CASSLNSQNYGYTF
NA,TRBJ1-2,TRBV27,CASSKLDSNYGYTF
TRBD2,TRBJ2-3,TRBV5-3,CARSHTPSGGSTDTQYF
NA,TRBJ1-1,TRBV5-5,CASSPTGWEGTEAFF
NA,TRBJ1-3,TRBV4-1,CASSPQGGTFGNTIYF
NA,TRBJ2-7,TRBV18,CASSLEGGFHEQYF
NA,TRBJ2-3,TRBV6-2/TRBV6-3,CASSLVTDTQYF
TRBD1,TRBJ1-2,TRBV11-2,CASGTGNYGYTF
NA,TRBJ2-1,TRBV7-2,CASSLAGGLEQFF
NA,TRBJ1-2,TRBV7-9,CASSLDSNYGYTF
TRBD1,TRBJ1-1,TRBV5-1,CASSSGQVNTEAFF
NA,TRBJ1-1,TRBV19,CASSIGGMGTEAFF
TRBD1,TRBJ1-5,TRBV6-5,CALLGTDGQPQHF
NA,TRBJ2-4,TRBV5-1,CASSFRGRGDIQYF
TRBD1,TRBJ1-5,TRBV6-5,CASSSQGYNQPQHF
NA,TRBJ2-7,TRBV27,CASSLSPGGAYEQYF
NA,TRBJ1-1,TRBV6-2/TRBV6-3,CASSYLNTEAFF
TRBD1,TRBJ1-4,TRBV5-1,CASRPGGASNEKLFF
NA,TRBJ1-6,TRBV5-4,CASSLAFGGPYNSPLHF
TRBD1,TRBJ1-2,TRBV18,CASSPRTGGDNGYTF
NA,TRBJ1-1,TRBV19,CASSPQVGEAFF
NA,TRBJ2-5,TRBV7-9,CASSLVLIQETQYF
NA,TRBJ2-5,TRBV6-5,CASSYNIGETQYF
NA,TRBJ2-3,TRBV5-1,CASSPITGVTDTQYF
NA,TRBJ1-1,TRBV18,CASSPPEGRNTEAFF
NA,TRBJ2-7,TRBV3-1/TRBV3-2,CASSQEVRGYEQYF
NA,TRBJ1-4,TRBV6-5,CASSYSLHTTNEKLFF
NA,TRBJ2-7,TRBV7-9,CASSLSSYEQYF
NA,TRBJ2-3,TRBV24-1,CATSGQGLDTQYF
NA,TRBJ1-1,TRBV30,CAWILPGHINTEAFF
NA,TRBJ2-3,TRBV4-1,CASSQEGHSTDTQYF
NA,TRBJ1-1,TRBV12-3/TRBV12-4,CASRRDKNTEAFF
NA,TRBJ2-7,TRBV2,CASSLGFEQYF
NA,TRBJ2-3,TRBV5-1,CASQIGRDGGTDTQYF
NA,TRBJ1-1,TRBV11-2,CASSQNTEAFF
TRBD2,TRBJ2-5,TRBV13,CASSLSGGQETQYF
NA,TRBJ2-3,TRBV18,CASSPGRSTDTQYF
NA,TRBJ2-5,TRBV5-1,CASSLGGGETQYF
NA,TRBJ2-7,TRBV11-2,CASRSTGPYDYEQYF
TRBD2,TRBJ2-7,TRBV14,CASSRKTSGSYEQYF
TRBD1,TRBJ1-1,TRBV5-1,CASSRGGDRTEAFF
TRBD1,TRBJ1-2,TRBV9,CASSVATGGFYGYTF
TRBD1,TRBJ1-5,TRBV5-4,CASSLKGTDQPQHF
NA,TRBJ2-5,TRBV12-3/TRBV12-4,CASSFDTLETQYF
TRBD1,TRBJ2-7,TRBV5-6,CASSLVGTGSYEQYF
NA,TRBJ2-5,TRBV18,CASSPRGTFQETQYF